The 5 T cell receptor beta chains below all came from one sample that was sequenced in a study of vaccination and CD4 T cells after COVID-19. Documented treatment: approximately 10-day PBMC culture with coronavirus spike peptide pools or control peptides (ViraFEST assay). These receptors are not linked to any known antigen. Researchers used the Oncomine TCR Beta short-read assay to sequence DNA from cultured CD4+ T cells. MiXCR, applied by TCRdb to the PCR reads, yields one record per CDR3 protein. The repertoire includes under 15,000 distinct CDR3 sequences, under 55% of them detected once, and 7.5% to 9.5% sits in the top ten. This specimen was CD4+ T cells from blood, cultured in vitro, taken after SARS-CoV-2 vaccination. These receptors originate from a human donor who had recovered from COVID-19.

The chain is built from TRBV20-1 and TRBJ1-1; the D is unclear. Trimming cost V 0 bases and J 4 bases, with 9 bases left between them. Germline V gene lookup returns CDR1 DFQATT and CDR2 SNEGSKA (reference sequence). The CDR3 extends over 13 amino acids. CDR3 region: CSARDPFSTEAFF. In DNA form, the CDR3 reads TGCAGTGCTAGAGATCCTTTCAGCACTGAAGCTTTCTTT.

The rearrangement links TRBV24-1 to TRBJ2-1; possible D gene TRBD1, 5 bases. Germline V gene data show CDR1 as KGHDR and CDR2 as SFDVKD. Trimming took off 3 bases at V and 0 bases at J, with 14 bases between the two ends. This CDR3 comprises 17 residues. In DNA, the CDR3 is TGTGCCACCAGTGATACAGGAGACCCGAGCTCCTACAATGAGCAGTTCTTC. Translation gives CATSDTGDPSSYNEQFF.

This clonotype was detected only a few times. V and J are TRBV27 and TRBJ2-5, with D possibly TRBD1 on 5 matching bases. CDR3 length: 14 amino acids. Germline V gene sequence: CDR1 MNHEY, CDR2 SMNVEV (reference sequence). Between the trimmed V and J ends, which lost 7 bases and 4 bases, there was a span of 16 bases. For the CDR3, the DNA is TGTGCCAGCAAGAGGACACAAGGACGAGAGACCCAGTACTTC. This codes for CASKRTQGRETQYF.

This clonotype was counted only a few times. The chain joins TRBV18 to TRBJ2-5; tentative D call: TRBD1 (6 bases). The V end was cut by 0 bases, the J end by 7 bases, with 12 bases between. The CDR3 has 14 amino acids. The germline CDR1 and CDR2 sequences are KGHSH and LQKENI. CDR3 protein: CASSPPTGRGTQYF. The CDR3 DNA reads TGTGCCAGCTCACCACCAACAGGGCGTGGGACCCAGTACTTC.

This chain links TRBV10-3 with TRBJ2-7; D unclear. Trimming cost V 4 bases and J 3 bases, with 7 bases left between them. CDR3 size: 12 residues. Germline V CDR1 and CDR2: ENHRY, SYGVKD. The CDR3 nucleotides read TGTGCCATCAGTGGGACCGACTACGAGCAGTACTTC. This codes for CAISGTDYEQYF.